Listed here are 32 T cell receptor beta chains from one sample, sequenced in a study of OX40 agonist ivuxolimab in advanced cancers. The library was obtained by the immunoSEQ multiplex PCR assay. TCRdb limited this immuneACCESS table to in-frame rearrangements with V and J called. A share of clones is missing; checked studies link under half to unresolved V genes, and the rest is unexplained. The sample contains 95,000 to 150,000 clones, around 93% of them found a single time. The ten most abundant clones make up more than 0.15% of the sample. The starting material was CD4+ or CD8+ T cells sorted from blood, obtained in a trial of the OX40 agonist ivuxolimab. The receptor source for this set is an adult with an advanced solid tumor such as melanoma, head and neck, liver or kidney cancer.

The gene calls are TRBV6-5 and TRBJ1-1; 8 bases are shared with TRBD1. The CDR3 extends over 13 amino acids. Looked up from germline, CDR1 is MNHEY and CDR2 is SVGAGI. With 8 bases clipped from V and 2 bases from J, the junction kept 4 bases outside the gene matches. CDR3 sequence (DNA): TGTGCCAGCCTCGGACAGGGAAACACTGAAGCTTTCTTT. This sequence encodes CASLGQGNTEAFF.

The chain uses TRBV14 and TRBJ1-2; 7 bases line up with TRBD1. Germline values: CDR1 SGHDN, CDR2 FVKESK. The CDR3 consists of 16 residues. With V trimmed by 2 bases and J by 4 bases, 10 bases remained unmatched. Here the CDR3 DNA reads TGTGCCAGCAGCCAAATCTCCGTAACAGGGGTCTATGGCTACACCTTC. It encodes CASSQISVTGVYGYTF.

The rearrangement uses TRBV7-3 and TRBJ2-3; D is unresolved. This CDR3 spans 13 amino acids. Germline V CDR1 and CDR2: SGHTA, FQGTGA. Trimming took 3 bases from V and 5 from J, leaving 9 bases between them. CDR3 in amino acids: CASSFSSGDTQYF. In nucleotides, the CDR3 is TGTGCCAGCAGCTTTTCATCAGGAGATACGCAGTATTTT.

The chain employs TRBV6-1 and TRBJ2-5; 12 nucleotides line up with TRBD2. The CDR3 is 15 amino acids. With 3 bases clipped from V and 4 bases from J, the junction kept 3 bases outside the gene matches. CDR1 MNHNS and CDR2 SASEGT come from the germline V gene. Written as DNA, the CDR3 is TGTGCCAGCAGTGACCTACTAGCGGGGGGAGAGACCCAGTACTTC. Amino acid sequence: CASSDLLAGGETQYF.

CDR3 in amino acids: CASSSPQRVTGELFF. The CDR3 DNA follows: TGTGCCAGCAGTAGCCCTCAGAGGGTCACCGGGGAGCTGTTTTTT. The V gene is TRBV2, the J gene TRBJ2-2; D perhaps matches TRBD2 (5 bases). From germline, CDR1 is SNHLY and CDR2 FYNNEI. This CDR3 contains 15 residues. Trimming removed 5 bases at V and 4 bases at J, with 14 bases between.

The genes are TRBV6-1 and TRBJ2-1; the D gene could be TRBD1 or TRBD2 (5 bases each). This CDR3 is 13 amino acids long. The germline V and J ends were trimmed by 6 bases and 3 bases, with 9 bases remaining between them. The germline V gene encodes CDR1 MNHNS and CDR2 SASEGT. The CDR3 loop reads CASRSGLYNEQFF. CDR3 bases: TGTGCCAGCAGATCGGGGCTCTACAATGAGCAGTTCTTC.

The CDR3 reads CASSVLDKGFYNEQFF. The CDR3 nucleotides are TGTGCCAGTAGTGTTTTAGACAAGGGGTTTTACAATGAGCAGTTCTTC. The rearrangement links TRBV19 to TRBJ2-1; TRBD1 might be the D (5 bases). The length of the CDR3 is 16 residues. CDR1 is LNHDA, CDR2 SQIVND, per germline (reference sequence). Trimming stripped 5 bases from V and 4 bases from J, with 18 bases between.

The DNA for the CDR3 is TGTGCCACCAGCAGTTCTGACTGGAACAATGAGCAGTTCTTC. It translates to CATSSSDWNNEQFF. The chain joins TRBV15 to TRBJ2-1; D call uncertain. This CDR3 is built from 14 residues. The ends were cut back, 3 bases at V and 5 bases at J, with 11 bases in the middle. In germline, CDR1 is LNHNV, CDR2 YYDKDF (reference sequence).

The chain recombines TRBV19 with TRBJ1-2, with 9 bases matching TRBD1. The germline gives CDR1 LNHDA, CDR2 SQIVND (reference sequence). With V trimmed by 5 bases and J by 8 bases, 12 bases remained unmatched. The CDR3 consists of 15 residues. The CDR3 DNA is TGTGCCAGTAGTGGACAGGGGACCCGGCATGGGGGCTACACCTTC. This gives the protein CASSGQGTRHGGYTF.

V and J are TRBV21-1 and TRBJ2-1; the table's TRBD2 call for D was not verified on the DNA. TRBV21-1 is shown as a pseudogene. This CDR3 contains 17 residues. The CDR3 DNA follows: TGTGCCAGCAGCAAAGTGGAACGGGAGGGCAGGGGCAATGAGCAGTTCTTC. The encoded protein is CASSKVEREGRGNEQFF.

The chain is built from TRBV6-1 and TRBJ2-5, with D maybe TRBD1 (6 bases). Germline lookup yields CDR1 MNHNS and CDR2 SASEGT. Trimming cost V 4 bases and J 4 bases, with 13 bases left between them. The CDR3 is made up of 14 amino acids. CDR3 region: CASSGQARGETQYF. The CDR3 nucleotides are TGTGCCAGCAGTGGACAGGCCCGAGGAGAGACCCAGTACTTC.

Written as DNA, the CDR3 is TGTGCCAGCAGTTTTCCCCCACGGACGGGCAATCAGCCCCAGCATTTT. This encodes CASSFPPRTGNQPQHF. The chain employs TRBV28 and TRBJ1-5; D ambiguous. The CDR3 is made up of 16 amino acids. Looked up from germline, CDR1 is MDHEN and CDR2 is SYDVKM. Trimming stripped 3 bases from V and 2 bases from J, with 14 bases between.

V usage is TRBV19 and J usage is TRBJ1-2; perhaps TRBD1 as D (5 bases). Trimming took 6 bases from V and 0 from J, leaving 14 bases between them. This CDR3 contains 15 residues. Per germline, CDR1 LNHDA and CDR2 SQIVND (reference sequence). CDR3 coding DNA: TGTGCCAGTAGAGCCCCTTTGACAGCTAACTATGGCTACACCTTC. As protein: CASRAPLTANYGYTF.

In its sample, this clone was seen a few times. V and J are TRBV10-1 and TRBJ2-7; possibly TRBD1 or TRBD2 for D (5 bases each). CDR3 length: 17 residues. Germline CDR1 WNHNN, CDR2 SYGVQD (reference sequence). Trimming shortened V by 6 bases and J by 3 bases, and 24 bases separated the two germline ends. CDR3 in amino acids: CASSDPRGGRRFYEQYF. CDR3 bases: TGCGCCAGCAGCGACCCAAGGGGTGGGCGGAGGTTCTACGAGCAGTACTTC.

The rearrangement uses TRBV18 and TRBJ1-1; D is undetermined. CDR1 and CDR2 from the germline V gene are KGHSH and LQKENI. This CDR3 region has 14 residues. Trimming cost V 1 base and J 1 base, with 7 bases left between them. Written as DNA, the CDR3 is TGTGCCAGCTCACCACAGGAGGAGAACACTGAAGCTTTCTTT. It is translated as CASSPQEENTEAFF.

There are a few counts of this clone. The chain has TRBV7-2 and TRBJ1-6; D possibly corresponds to TRBD1 (6 bases). The CDR3 sequence is 14 residues long. With 4 bases removed from V and 11 bases from J, the gap between germline ends came to 15 bases. Germline lookup yields CDR1 SGHTA and CDR2 FQGNSA. The CDR3 coding sequence is TGTGCCAGCAGCTCACTAGGGGGACGGACACCCCTCCACTTT. Translated, it gives CASSSLGGRTPLHF. The whole variable domain, remainder taken from reference TRBV7-2 and TRBJ1-6, is GAGVSQSPSNKVTEKGKDVELRCDPISGHTALYWYRQSLGQGLEFLIYFQGNSAPDKSGLPSDRFSAERTGGSVSTLTIQRTQQEDSAVYLCASSSLGGRTPLHFGNGTRLTVT.

The gene calls are TRBV30 and TRBJ2-2; D gene unclear. This CDR3 is 15 amino acids long. Germline CDR1 GTSNPN, CDR2 SVGIG (reference sequence). Trimming stripped 1 base from V and 2 bases from J, with 11 bases between. The CDR3 DNA reads TGTGCCTGGAGTGGGGTCGGAACCAACACCGGGGAGCTGTTTTTT. This gives the protein CAWSGVGTNTGELFF.

The chain has TRBV5-6 and TRBJ2-3, with 15 bases matching TRBD2. V was clipped by 4 bases and J by 2 bases; unmatched bases: 11. CDR3 size: 19 residues. CDR1 is SGHDT, CDR2 YYEEEE, per germline. The CDR3 DNA reads as TGTGCCAGCAGCCCTCCCTCCGGGACTAGCGGGGGGCACACAGATACGCAGTATTTT. Its translation: CASSPPSGTSGGHTDTQYF.

The V call is TRBV18, the J call TRBJ1-5; perhaps TRBD1 as D (6 bases). This CDR3 comprises 13 residues. CDR1 is KGHSH, CDR2 LQKENI, per germline. Trimming shortened V by 7 bases and J by 6 bases, and 13 bases separated the two germline ends. The CDR3 DNA is TGTGCCAGCTACTTAGAACAGGGTCAGCCCCAGCATTTT. Its protein is CASYLEQGQPQHF.

This chain connects TRBV6-1 to TRBJ1-6; D uncertain. CDR1 is MNHNS, CDR2 SASEGT, per germline. Trimming cost V 6 bases and J 13 bases, with 16 bases left between them. There are 13 residues in the CDR3. The CDR3 coding sequence is TGTGCCAGCAGCTCGATAATTTTTTCCCCCCTCCACTTT. Its protein product is CASSSIIFSPLHF.

V and J are TRBV28 and TRBJ2-7; 7 nucleotides agree with TRBD2. This CDR3 has 10 residues. V trimming: 8 bases; J trimming: 9 bases; junction bases outside the gene matches: 4. Germline CDR1 reads MDHEN; CDR2 reads SYDVKM. The CDR3 loop reads CASAGRGQYF. The CDR3 nucleotides read TGTGCCAGCGCTGGGAGGGGGCAGTACTTC. Based on the CDR3 plus reference TRBV28 and TRBJ2-7, the full variable domain is DVKVTQSSRYLVKRTGEKVFLECVQDMDHENMFWYRQDPGLGLRLIYFSYDVKMKEKGDIPEGYSVSREKKERFSLILESASTNQTSMYLCASAGRGQYFGPGTRLTVT.

With regard to this clone: This CDR3 is missing its conserved last phenylalanine or tryptophan, likely due to a read error. The rearrangement uses TRBV6-5 and TRBJ1-4; D may be TRBD1 (6 bases). The CDR3 loop spans 14 amino acids. V gave up 5 bases and J gave up 3 bases, with 10 bases separating them. Per germline, CDR1 MNHEY and CDR2 SVGAGI. The DNA for the CDR3 is TGTGCCAGCAGTCCCGACAGGTCTAATGAAAAACTGTTTCTT. It is translated as CASSPDRSNEKLFL.

This chain joins TRBV6-1 and TRBJ1-2; no firm D call. The germline V and J ends were trimmed by 3 bases and 7 bases, with 15 bases remaining between them. The germline gives CDR1 MNHNS, CDR2 SASEGT. The CDR3 runs 14 residues. CDR3 protein: CASSDLGRVGGYTF. The CDR3 DNA sequence: TGTGCCAGCAGTGATCTGGGAAGAGTGGGTGGCTACACCTTC.

This rearrangement joins TRBV5-6 to TRBJ2-7; the D call may be TRBD1 or TRBD2 (5 bases each). From germline, CDR1 is SGHDT and CDR2 YYEEEE. The CDR3 contains 14 residues. V was cut by 0 bases and J by 4 bases, with 11 bases left in between. CDR3: CASSLEWGRYEQYF. CDR3 nucleotides: TGTGCCAGCAGCTTGGAATGGGGGAGATACGAGCAGTACTTC.

V usage is TRBV6-5 and J usage is TRBJ1-5; D gene uncertain. Trimming took 5 bases from V and 0 from J, leaving 11 bases between them. The CDR3 length is 15 residues. Germline CDR1 MNHEY, CDR2 SVGAGI. For the CDR3, the DNA is TGTGCCAGCAGTGTACAGAAGGGTAGCAATCAGCCCCAGCATTTT. Encoded protein: CASSVQKGSNQPQHF.

The chain employs TRBV29-1 and TRBJ2-3; the D gene is possibly TRBD2 (6 bases). The germline CDR1 and CDR2 sequences are SQVTM and ANQGSEA. The CDR3 extends over 15 amino acids. V was cut by 8 bases and J by 4 bases, with 22 bases left in between. The CDR3 bases are TGCAGCCACCCGGTGGCCGGGAGCGCGGCAGATACGCAGTATTTT. Its translation is CSHPVAGSAADTQYF.

The V call is TRBV15, the J call TRBJ2-7; D gene ambiguous. The CDR3 totals 14 residues. Trimming removed 6 bases at V and 1 base at J, with 13 bases between. The germline CDR1 and CDR2 sequences are LNHNV and YYDKDF (reference sequence). The chain's CDR3 is CATSPTKGSYEQYF. CDR3 in DNA: TGTGCCACCAGTCCTACTAAGGGTTCCTACGAGCAGTACTTC.

The chain couples TRBV4-3 to TRBJ1-4; a weak D match, TRBD1 (6 bases). The CDR3 contains 15 residues. The germline V gene has CDR1 LGHNA and CDR2 YSLEER. Trimming took 4 bases from V and 6 from J, leaving 15 bases between them. CDR3 residues: CASSPLAGADEKLFF. The CDR3 DNA reads as TGCGCCAGCAGCCCCCTGGCAGGGGCGGATGAAAAACTGTTTTTT.

The gene calls are TRBV7-2 and TRBJ1-1; no clear D gene. CDR3 length: 16 amino acids. V was cut by 6 bases and J by 0 bases, with 17 bases left in between. Looked up from germline, CDR1 is SGHTA and CDR2 is FQGNSA. This CDR3 reads CASSSRTDILNTEAFF. The CDR3 bases are TGTGCCAGCAGTTCCAGGACGGATATTTTGAACACTGAAGCTTTCTTT.

J is TRBJ1-2 and V is TRBV20-1; perhaps TRBD1 as D (6 bases). V lost 3 bases and J 14 bases, leaving 16 bases between the germline ends. CDR3 size: 11 residues. The germline V gene has CDR1 DFQATT and CDR2 SNEGSKA (reference sequence). The DNA for the CDR3 is TGCAGTGCTAGCTACAGGGACACTATTACCTTC. Its translation is CSASYRDTITF.

This clone was detected only a few times. This sequence joins TRBV4-1 and TRBJ2-5; 8 nucleotides agree with TRBD2. The V gene's germline CDR1 is MGHRA and CDR2 YSYEKL. V gave up 1 base and J gave up 4 bases; unmatched junction bases: 14. This CDR3 contains 18 residues. The CDR3 is CASSQGSKAGAGVETQYF. CDR3 coding DNA: TGCGCCAGCAGCCAAGGAAGTAAGGCGGGAGCGGGGGTAGAGACCCAGTACTTC.

The chain has TRBV18 and TRBJ1-1, with TRBD1 matching over 11 bases. After removal of 2 bases from V and 1 base from J, the junction contained 6 bases not matched to a gene. The V gene's germline CDR1 is KGHSH and CDR2 LQKENI. The CDR3 covers 17 residues. CDR3 nucleotide sequence: TGTGCCAGCTCACCAAGGACAGGGGGCGCTGGGAACACTGAAGCTTTCTTT. This encodes CASSPRTGGAGNTEAFF.